The clone carrying this T cell receptor beta chain was detected many times. No antigen is known for it. RNA transcripts provided the source from which TCR beta CDR3 regions were amplified. The HTBI set primed first-round TCR CDR3 RT-PCR. Via MiXCR, TCRdb re-called the multiplex PCR reads, giving one row per CDR3 protein. This sample has about 480,000 distinct CDR3 sequences, with approximately 23% found just once. The sample originates from a study of T cells in Graves' hyperthyroidism and ophthalmopathy. As for the study in general: Upon initial diagnosis and before any treatment, peripheral blood was collected. Study-level findings and limits: Also found in blood were most expanded thyroid clonotypes above 0.001. A model built on 13 V-J features separated ophthalmopathy from stable hyperthyroidism.

This TCR was sampled from a woman between 65 and 79 years old with Graves' ophthalmopathy. Material: blood.

This chain's CDR3 is CASSPRGRGVAFF. The CDR3 nucleotides are TGTGCCAGCAGCCCTAGGGGACGAGGCGTAGCTTTCTTT. The gene calls are TRBV7-2 and TRBJ1-1, with a tentative D call TRBD1 (5 bases). The V gene's germline CDR1 is SGHTA and CDR2 FQGNSA. This CDR3 contains 13 residues. V lost 5 bases, J lost 10 bases, and 17 bases lay in between.